This TCR beta chain was recovered during a study of OX40 agonist ivuxolimab in advanced cancers. The overall study: Melanoma, hepatocellular carcinoma, head and neck or renal cell cancer occurred in dose-escalation patients. Partial responses were observed in three patients, of whom one had hepatocellular carcinoma and two had cutaneous melanoma.

The protocol was immunoSEQ multiplex PCR, while the TCRdb copy is restricted to in-frame clones and leaves out a portion. The table shows tens of thousands of clones, with about 90% occurring only once. Autoimmune disease history or systemic immunosuppression barred patients. Germline CDR1 reads KGHSH; CDR2 reads LQKENI. The CDR3 consists of 15 residues. Trimming left V 3 bases short and J 0 bases short, with 11 bases between. The receptor was isolated from an adult with an advanced solid tumor such as melanoma, head and neck, liver or kidney cancer. The sequencing here drew on CD4+ or CD8+ T cells sorted from blood, taken in a trial of the OX40 agonist ivuxolimab. The chain is built from TRBV18 and TRBJ1-2; D uncertain. The CDR3 DNA reads as TGTGCCAGCTCACCGTCGGGAACGGCTAACTATGGCTACACCTTC. Its protein is CASSPSGTANYGYTF.